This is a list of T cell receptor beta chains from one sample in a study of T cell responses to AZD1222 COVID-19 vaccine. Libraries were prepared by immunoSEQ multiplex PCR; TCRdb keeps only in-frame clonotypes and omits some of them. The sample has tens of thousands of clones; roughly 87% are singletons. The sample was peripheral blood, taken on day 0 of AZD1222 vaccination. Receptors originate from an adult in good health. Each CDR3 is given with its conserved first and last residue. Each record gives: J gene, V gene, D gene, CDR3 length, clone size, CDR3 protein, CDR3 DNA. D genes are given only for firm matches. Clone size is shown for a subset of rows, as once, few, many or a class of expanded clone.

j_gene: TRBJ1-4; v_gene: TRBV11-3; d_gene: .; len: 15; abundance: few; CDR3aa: CASSPEGRGIEKLFF; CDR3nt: TGTGCCAGCAGCCCGGAGGGACGCGGTATAGAAAAACTGTTTTTT
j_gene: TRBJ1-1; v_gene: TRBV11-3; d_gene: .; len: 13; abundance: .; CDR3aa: CASSLSFNTEAFF; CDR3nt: TGTGCCAGCAGCTTATCCTTCAACACTGAAGCTTTCTTT
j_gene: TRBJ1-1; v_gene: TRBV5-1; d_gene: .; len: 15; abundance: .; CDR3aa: CASSLEGVMNTEAFF; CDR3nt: TGCGCCAGCAGCTTGGAAGGAGTTATGAACACTGAAGCTTTCTTT
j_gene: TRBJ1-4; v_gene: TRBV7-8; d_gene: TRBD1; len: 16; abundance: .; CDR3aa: CASSSYGQEDDEKLFF; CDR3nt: TGTGCCAGCAGCTCCTATGGACAGGAGGACGATGAAAAACTGTTTTTT
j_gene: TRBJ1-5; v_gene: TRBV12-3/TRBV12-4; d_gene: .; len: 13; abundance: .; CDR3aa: CASSLNSNQPQHF; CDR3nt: TGTGCCAGCAGTCTTAATAGCAATCAGCCCCAGCATTTT
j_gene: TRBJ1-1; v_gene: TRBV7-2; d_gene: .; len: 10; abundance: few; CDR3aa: CASIVGEAFF; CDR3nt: TGTGCCAGCATTGTCGGGGAAGCTTTCTTT
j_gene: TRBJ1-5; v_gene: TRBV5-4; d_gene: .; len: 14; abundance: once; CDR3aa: CASSSGPSNQPQHF; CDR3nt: TGTGCCAGCAGCTCCGGACCGAGCAATCAGCCCCAGCATTTT
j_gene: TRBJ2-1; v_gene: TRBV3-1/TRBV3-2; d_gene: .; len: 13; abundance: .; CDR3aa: CASSQGDYNEQFF; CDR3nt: TGTGCCAGCAGCCAGGGGGACTACAATGAGCAGTTCTTC
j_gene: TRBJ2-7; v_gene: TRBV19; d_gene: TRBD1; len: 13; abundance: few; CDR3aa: CATKDRGTYEQYF; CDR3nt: TGTGCCACTAAAGACAGGGGTACCTACGAGCAGTACTTC
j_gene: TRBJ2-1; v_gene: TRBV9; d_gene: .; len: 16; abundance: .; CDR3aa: CASSVVPGAPYNEQFF; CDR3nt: TGTGCCAGCAGCGTAGTTCCAGGGGCCCCCTACAATGAGCAGTTCTTC
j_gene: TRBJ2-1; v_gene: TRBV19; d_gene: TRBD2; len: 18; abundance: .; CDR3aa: CASSSLPLADSSYNEQFF; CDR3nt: TGTGCCAGTAGTTCCCTGCCCCTAGCGGATAGCTCCTACAATGAGCAGTTCTTC